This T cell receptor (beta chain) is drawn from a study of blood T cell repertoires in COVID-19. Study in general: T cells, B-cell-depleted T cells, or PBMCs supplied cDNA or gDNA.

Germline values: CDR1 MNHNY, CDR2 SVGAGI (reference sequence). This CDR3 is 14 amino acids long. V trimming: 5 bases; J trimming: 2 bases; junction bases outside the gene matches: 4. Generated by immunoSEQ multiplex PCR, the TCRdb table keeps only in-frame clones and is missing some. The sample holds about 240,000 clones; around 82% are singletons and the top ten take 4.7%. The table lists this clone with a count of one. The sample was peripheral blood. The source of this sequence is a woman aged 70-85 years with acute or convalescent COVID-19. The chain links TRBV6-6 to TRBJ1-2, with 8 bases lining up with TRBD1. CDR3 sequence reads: CASSPGQGNYGYTF. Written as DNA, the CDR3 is TGTGCCAGCAGTCCAGGACAGGGCAACTATGGCTACACCTTC.